A single sample is the source of the 21 T cell receptor beta chains below, sequenced in a study of T cell responses to AZD1222 COVID-19 vaccine. Sequenced by immunoSEQ multiplex PCR; TCRdb stores in-frame clones only, minus some. The table shows about 190,000 clones, with 85% to 90% occurring only once. The starting material was peripheral blood, obtained on day 0 of AZD1222 vaccination. These receptors originate from an adult in good health.

V and J are TRBV7-6 and TRBJ1-3; D unclear. The CDR3 spans 15 residues. The germline V gene has CDR1 SGHVS and CDR2 FNYEAQ. The germline V and J ends were trimmed by 5 bases and 0 bases, with 11 bases remaining between them. In DNA, the CDR3 is TGTGCCAGCAGCACCCCACCGTACTCTGGAAACACCATATATTTT. Its translation: CASSTPPYSGNTIYF.

The chain employs TRBV5-1 and TRBJ1-5, with no clear D. V lost 3 bases and J 8 bases, leaving 18 bases between the germline ends. CDR3 length equals 15 residues. Germline CDR1 and CDR2: SGHRS and YFSETQ. The DNA for the CDR3 is TGCGCCAGCAGCTCGGGAACTCTGGCAAATGAGCCCCAGCATTTT. Amino acids: CASSSGTLANEPQHF.

This chain connects TRBV7-9 to TRBJ1-2; 9 positions match TRBD1. Per the germline V gene, CDR1 is SEHNR and CDR2 is FQNEAQ (reference sequence). The CDR3 runs to 16 residues. Unmatched junction bases numbered 10, after V lost 5 bases and J lost 3 bases. The CDR3 region has the DNA TGTGCCAGCAGCCCGACAGGGGGAGAGGGCTACTATGGCTACACCTTC. It encodes CASSPTGGEGYYGYTF.

In this sample, this clone turned up a few times. The chain joins TRBV4-1 to TRBJ1-2; 7 bases line up with TRBD1. The CDR3 is 18 amino acids. The V and J ends lost 3 bases and 5 bases, in that order; junction bases with no gene match: 18. CDR1 and CDR2 (germline): MGHRA, YSYEKL. The CDR3, as DNA: TGCGCCAGCAGCCAGGACAGTCCCGGGACAGCGATCGTATATGGCTACACCTTC. Its protein is CASSQDSPGTAIVYGYTF.

The chain employs TRBV6-5 and TRBJ2-7; 8 positions agree with TRBD1. J gave up 1 base and V 6 bases, and 2 bases lay outside the gene matches. This CDR3 has 13 residues. The germline V gene has CDR1 MNHEY and CDR2 SVGAGI. CDR3 coding DNA: TGTGCCAGCAGACAGGGGGTGTCCTACGAGCAGTACTTC. This codes for CASRQGVSYEQYF.

The chain joins TRBV7-9 to TRBJ1-1; TRBD1 matches at 7 bases. CDR3 length: 15 amino acids. Germline loops: CDR1 SEHNR, CDR2 FQNEAQ (reference sequence). V shed 2 bases, J shed 6 bases, and the junction held 9 bases outside the gene matches. The CDR3 sequence: CASSLPKGAAAEAFF. For the CDR3, the DNA is TGTGCCAGCAGCTTACCAAAGGGGGCGGCGGCTGAAGCTTTCTTT.

The CDR3: CAASVGQFNSPLHF. DNA of the CDR3: TGTGCCGCTTCGGTGGGACAGTTTAATTCACCCCTCCACTTT. V usage is TRBV30 and J usage is TRBJ1-6; 7 positions match TRBD1. The junction had 10 bases not matched to a gene; V was cut back by 8 bases and J by 6 bases. Germline V gene data show CDR1 as GTSNPN and CDR2 as SVGIG (reference sequence). This CDR3 region has 14 residues.

The gene calls are TRBV28 and TRBJ2-2, with D tentatively TRBD2 (7 bases). Per germline, CDR1 MDHEN and CDR2 SYDVKM. V was trimmed by 5 bases and J by 6 bases, leaving 13 bases between them. The CDR3 runs 14 residues. The CDR3 sequence is CASSEWGGPGELFF. In nucleotides, the CDR3 is TGTGCCAGCAGTGAGTGGGGGGGCCCCGGGGAGCTGTTTTTT.

This chain connects TRBV24-1 to TRBJ2-6, with 9 bases matching TRBD1. The CDR3 spans 16 residues. Trimming at V came to 11 bases and at J to 1 base, leaving 8 bases not matched to a gene. CDR1 is KGHDR, CDR2 SFDVKD, per germline. The CDR3 DNA is TGTGCCAGCGGGGACAGGGAGCAGTCTGGGGCCAACGTCCTGACTTTC. As protein: CASGDREQSGANVLTF.

The gene calls are TRBV27 and TRBJ1-6; D is unresolved. This CDR3 is built from 12 residues. V lost 5 bases, J lost 8 bases, and 7 bases lay in between. Germline CDR1 and CDR2: MNHEY and SMNVEV (reference sequence). This CDR3 reads CASSREYSPLHF. The CDR3 DNA reads as TGTGCCAGCAGTCGGGAATATTCACCCCTCCACTTT.

The chain is built from TRBV7-9 and TRBJ2-3; the D is unclear. The germline gives CDR1 SEHNR, CDR2 FQNEAQ (reference sequence). CDR3 length: 14 residues. Trimming cost V 10 bases and J 0 bases, with 14 bases left between them. CDR3 residues: CATYPRASTDTQYF. The CDR3 coding sequence is TGTGCCACCTATCCACGGGCTAGCACAGATACGCAGTATTTT.

This chain connects TRBV25-1 to TRBJ1-6, with 9 positions matching TRBD1. This CDR3 contains 14 residues. V trimming: 4 bases; J trimming: 9 bases; junction bases outside the gene matches: 4. Per the germline V gene, CDR1 is MGHDK and CDR2 is SYGVNS. This CDR3 reads CASSGTGVGSPLHF. CDR3 nucleotide sequence: TGTGCCAGCAGTGGGACAGGGGTTGGTTCACCCCTCCACTTT.

This rearrangement joins TRBV28 to TRBJ1-2, with TRBD1 identical over 8 bases. The junction had 4 bases not matched to a gene; V was cut back by 3 bases and J by 7 bases. This CDR3 spans 13 amino acids. The V gene's germline CDR1 is MDHEN and CDR2 SYDVKM. DNA for the CDR3: TGTGCCAGCAGTTTGCAGGGGGCGCGTGGCTACACCTTC. Translating it yields CASSLQGARGYTF.

The gene calls are TRBV7-9 and TRBJ2-5, with 7 bases that match TRBD1. Trimming cost V 5 bases and J 4 bases; bases outside gene matches: 19. Germline lookup yields CDR1 SEHNR and CDR2 FQNEAQ (reference sequence). This CDR3 spans 18 amino acids. In DNA, the CDR3 is TGTGCCAGCAGCCCCCTTGGTCCGGACAGGCAGTTAAGAGAGACCCAGTACTTC. This codes for CASSPLGPDRQLRETQYF.

This sequence joins TRBV19 and TRBJ2-6; TRBD2 might be the D (6 bases). The CDR3 runs 17 residues. Germline V gene lookup returns CDR1 LNHDA and CDR2 SQIVND (reference sequence). V gave up 7 bases and J gave up 2 bases, with 18 bases separating them. This CDR3 reads CASNVGLRRAGANVLTF. The DNA of the CDR3 is TGTGCCAGTAATGTAGGGCTTCGGAGGGCTGGGGCCAACGTCCTGACTTTC. Full variable domain (outside the CDR3, taken from reference TRBV19 and TRBJ2-6): DGGITQSPKYLFRKEGQNVTLSCEQNLNHDAMYWYRQDPGQGLRLIYYSQIVNDFQKGDIAEGYSVSREKKESFPLTVTSAQKNPTAFYLCASNVGLRRAGANVLTFGAGSRLTVL.

The rearrangement uses TRBV28 and TRBJ1-5, with D possibly matching TRBD1 (5 bases). Trimming pared 4 bases from V and 0 bases from J, leaving 19 bases between. The CDR3 covers 18 residues. In germline, CDR1 is MDHEN, CDR2 SYDVKM. CDR3 residues: CASSSYRDGEYSNQPQHF. The CDR3 DNA follows: TGTGCCAGCAGTTCCTACCGGGACGGTGAATATAGCAATCAGCCCCAGCATTTT.

V gene TRBV6-5 combines with J gene TRBJ2-5; D is possibly TRBD1 (6 bases). The germline CDR1 and CDR2 sequences are MNHEY and SVGAGI. This CDR3 contains 13 residues. Trimming stripped 2 bases from V and 5 bases from J, with 9 bases between. The CDR3 protein is CASSYGGGETQYF. The CDR3 DNA is TGTGCCAGCAGTTACGGGGGCGGGGAGACCCAGTACTTC.

Notes on this clone: Additional DNA sequences in this sample encode the identical CDR3. The CDR3 DNA follows: TGTGCCAGCAGCTTAGGACTAGCGGGCGGCACAGATACGCAGTATTTT. Translated: CASSLGLAGGTDTQYF. J is TRBJ2-3 and V is TRBV7-2, with 10 nucleotides matching TRBD2. The germline gives CDR1 SGHTA, CDR2 FQGNSA. This CDR3 contains 16 residues. J was trimmed by 1 base and V by 1 base; bases with no gene match: 2.

V is TRBV7-9 and J is TRBJ1-1; 8 bases match TRBD1. J was trimmed by 0 bases and V by 6 bases; bases with no gene match: 3. Germline V gene lookup returns CDR1 SEHNR and CDR2 FQNEAQ (reference sequence). The CDR3 contains 14 residues. Here the CDR3 reads CASRQGVMNTEAFF. The CDR3 DNA is TGTGCCAGCAGACAGGGGGTCATGAACACTGAAGCTTTCTTT.

The V call is TRBV4-2, the J call TRBJ2-7; D is uncertain. V shed 6 bases and J shed 0 bases, with 6 bases lying between them. From germline, CDR1 is LGHNA and CDR2 YNFKEQ. The CDR3 is made up of 12 amino acids. Here the CDR3 DNA reads TGTGCCAGCAGAGGACCCTCCTACGAGCAGTACTTC. It yields the protein CASRGPSYEQYF.

In its sample, this clone was seen a few times. V and J are TRBV20-1 and TRBJ1-4; D not resolved. The germline V and J ends were trimmed by 3 bases and 3 bases, with 8 bases remaining between them. The CDR3 runs to 13 residues. Per the germline V gene, CDR1 is DFQATT and CDR2 is SNEGSKA (reference sequence). CDR3 bases: TGCAGTGCTAGTAACGGTCCTAATGAAAAACTGTTTTTT. This encodes CSASNGPNEKLFF.